What follows are 3 T cell receptor beta chains derived from one specimen sequenced in a study of Graves' ophthalmopathy and Graves' hyperthyroidism. CDR3 regions of TCR beta were amplified from RNA transcripts. Following a first-round RT-PCR that used HTBI primers, a second-round multiplex PCR was carried out. A single record per CDR3 protein comes from TCRdb applying MiXCR to the multiplex PCR reads. Of 400,000 to 500,000 distinct CDR3 sequences detected, about 21% appear once; the ten largest clones hold roughly 3%. Sequencing was performed on peripheral blood. Receptors originate from a woman aged 18-29 years with stable Graves' hyperthyroidism.

This clonotype showed up just a few times. This chain joins TRBV11-2 and TRBJ2-5; TRBD1 matches at 8 bases. The CDR3 has 16 amino acids. Germline values: CDR1 SGHAT, CDR2 FQNNGV. J gave up 2 bases and V 5 bases, and 10 bases lay outside the gene matches. CDR3 protein: CASSPRGLAGQETQYF. As DNA, the CDR3 is TGTGCCAGCAGCCCCAGGGGGCTGGCTGGTCAAGAGACCCAGTACTTC.

This sequence joins TRBV20-1 and TRBJ2-2; 11 nucleotides agree with TRBD2. J gave up 7 bases and V 4 bases, and 5 bases lay outside the gene matches. CDR3 length equals 14 residues. Germline lookup yields CDR1 DFQATT and CDR2 SNEGSKA (reference sequence). CDR3 sequence reads: CSATGSGRGGELFF. In nucleotides, the CDR3 is TGCAGTGCTACGGGTAGCGGGAGGGGCGGGGAGCTGTTTTTT.

This clonotype was observed many times. The chain recombines TRBV30 with TRBJ2-7, with TRBD2 matching 7 bases. Looked up from germline, CDR1 is GTSNPN and CDR2 is SVGIG (reference sequence). The CDR3 is 14 residues long. V dropped 1 base and J dropped 5; count of bases not matched to a gene: 8. The CDR3 DNA follows: TGTGCCTGGAGTGGCGGCGGGAGTATCCACGAGCAGTACTTC. Translation: CAWSGGGSIHEQYF.